Detailed here is one T cell receptor beta chain. This CDR3 region has 16 residues. V gave up 0 bases and J gave up 0 bases, with 9 bases separating them. Per the germline V gene, CDR1 is SEHNR and CDR2 is FQNEAQ (reference sequence). The data were taken from a study of blood T cell repertoires in COVID-19. Study at large: The samples span acute and convalescent COVID-19 from the United States, Italy and Spain. In each case, the material was cDNA or gDNA derived from T cells, B-cell-depleted T cells, or PBMCs.

In the original workflow: How many nucleated cells were present was estimated from reference gene primer amplification. Method: immunoSEQ multiplex PCR; TCRdb's copy keeps in-frame clones and lacks some. V and J calls and clone size come straight from that table; D and trimming were deduced from the DNA. The sample yields around 180,000 clones, about 81% seen once. Seattle patients were enrolled during active infection and followed longitudinally. Sequenced sample: peripheral blood. This chain connects TRBV7-9 to TRBJ2-1; D uncertain. This TCR was sampled from an elderly woman with COVID-19, enrolled during active disease. Here the CDR3 reads CASSLALAHSYNEQFF. DNA of the CDR3: TGTGCCAGCAGCTTAGCCCTGGCCCACTCCTACAATGAGCAGTTCTTC.